This is a list of T cell receptor beta chains from one sample in a study of shared clonotypes between healthy human individuals. TCRdb's table, derived via immunoSEQ multiplex PCR, lists solely in-frame clones and lacks some. Of 1.5 million to 2.5 million clones detected, about 95% appear once; the ten largest clones hold roughly 1.2%. Input material: naive CD8+ T cells sorted from blood. These receptors all come from a man aged 18 to 29 in good health. Both conserved end residues are part of each CDR3. A D gene is named only where the DNA matches it firmly. Only some rows state a clone size, as once, few, many or a class for expanded clones.

J gene: TRBJ2-1; clone size: once; D gene: -; V gene: TRBV7-9; CDR3 protein: CASSSGTLTYNEQFF; CDR3 DNA: TGTGCCAGCAGTTCCGGGACGCTTACCTACAATGAGCAGTTCTTC
J gene: TRBJ2-1; clone size: once; D gene: -; V gene: TRBV28; CDR3 protein: CASTVEDRDNEQFF; CDR3 DNA: TGTGCCAGCACAGTGGAAGACCGGGACAATGAGCAGTTCTTC
J gene: TRBJ1-5; clone size: -; D gene: -; V gene: TRBV6-1; CDR3 protein: CASSEAAESNQPQHF; CDR3 DNA: TGTGCCAGCAGTGAAGCTGCGGAAAGCAATCAGCCCCAGCATTTT
J gene: TRBJ1-1; clone size: -; D gene: -; V gene: TRBV9; CDR3 protein: CASSGWMGTTANTEAFF; CDR3 DNA: TGTGCCAGCAGCGGATGGATGGGGACTACCGCGAACACTGAAGCTTTCTTT
J gene: TRBJ2-1; clone size: -; D gene: -; V gene: TRBV5-6; CDR3 protein: CASSSPWDEQFF; CDR3 DNA: TGTGCCAGCAGCTCTCCCTGGGATGAGCAGTTCTTC
J gene: TRBJ2-7; clone size: -; D gene: TRBD1; V gene: TRBV6-1; CDR3 protein: CASTPGQGAYEQYF; CDR3 DNA: TGTGCCAGCACCCCGGGACAGGGAGCCTACGAGCAGTACTTC
J gene: TRBJ2-7; clone size: -; D gene: TRBD1; V gene: TRBV4-1; CDR3 protein: CASSQGPGTGGYEQYF; CDR3 DNA: TGCGCCAGCAGCCAAGGTCCCGGGACAGGGGGCTACGAGCAGTACTTC
J gene: TRBJ2-5; clone size: -; D gene: -; V gene: TRBV6-5; CDR3 protein: CASSLRVEETQYF; CDR3 DNA: TGTGCCAGCAGTCTCCGAGTTGAGGAGACCCAGTACTTC
J gene: TRBJ2-7; clone size: -; D gene: -; V gene: TRBV28; CDR3 protein: CASSSPGQGLDEQYF; CDR3 DNA: TGTGCCAGCAGTTCTCCGGGGCAGGGGCTAGACGAGCAGTACTTC
J gene: TRBJ2-5; clone size: -; D gene: -; V gene: TRBV4-1; CDR3 protein: CASSQDRGWETQYF; CDR3 DNA: TGCGCCAGCAGCCAAGATCGGGGGTGGGAGACCCAGTACTTC
J gene: TRBJ2-2; clone size: -; D gene: -; V gene: TRBV7-8; CDR3 protein: CASSLPEGTGELFF; CDR3 DNA: TGTGCCAGCAGCCTACCAGAGGGTACCGGGGAGCTGTTTTTT
J gene: TRBJ2-1; clone size: -; D gene: TRBD1; V gene: TRBV7-2; CDR3 protein: CASSPTGEKYNEQFF; CDR3 DNA: TGTGCCAGCAGCCCAACAGGGGAAAAATACAATGAGCAGTTCTTC
J gene: TRBJ2-1; clone size: -; D gene: TRBD2; V gene: TRBV6-1; CDR3 protein: CASSEKTSGGDEQFF; CDR3 DNA: TGTGCCAGCAGTGAAAAAACTAGCGGGGGAGATGAGCAGTTCTTC
J gene: TRBJ1-1; clone size: -; D gene: -; V gene: TRBV19; CDR3 protein: CASTEDGRNTEAFF; CDR3 DNA: TGTGCCAGTACCGAGGACGGGAGGAACACTGAAGCTTTCTTT
J gene: TRBJ1-2; clone size: -; D gene: -; V gene: TRBV9; CDR3 protein: CASSTGGTANYGYTF; CDR3 DNA: TGTGCCAGCAGCACGGGTGGGACGGCTAACTATGGCTACACCTTC
J gene: TRBJ2-1; clone size: -; D gene: TRBD2; V gene: TRBV13; CDR3 protein: CASSLGLAGVREQFF; CDR3 DNA: TGTGCCAGCAGCTTAGGCCTAGCGGGAGTTAGGGAGCAGTTCTTC
J gene: TRBJ2-3; clone size: -; D gene: TRBD2; V gene: TRBV11-2; CDR3 protein: CASSLSGAPTDTQYF; CDR3 DNA: TGTGCCAGCAGTCTTAGCGGGGCCCCCACAGATACGCAGTATTTT
J gene: TRBJ2-7; clone size: -; D gene: -; V gene: TRBV30; CDR3 protein: CAWRRETYEQYF; CDR3 DNA: TGTGCCTGGAGGAGGGAAACCTACGAGCAGTACTTC
J gene: TRBJ2-1; clone size: -; D gene: TRBD2; V gene: TRBV9; CDR3 protein: CASSVGGTSLDEQFF; CDR3 DNA: TGTGCCAGCAGCGTAGGTGGGACTAGTTTAGATGAGCAGTTCTTC
J gene: TRBJ1-6; clone size: -; D gene: -; V gene: TRBV6-1; CDR3 protein: CASSESWPRSGTTSPLLHF; CDR3 DNA: TGTGCCAGCAGTGAATCATGGCCTCGATCCGGGACCACGTCCCCTCTCCTCCACTTT
J gene: TRBJ1-6; clone size: -; D gene: -; V gene: TRBV7-6; CDR3 protein: CASSLTSPYNSPLHF; CDR3 DNA: TGTGCCAGCAGCTTAACCAGTCCCTATAATTCACCCCTCCACTTT
J gene: TRBJ1-1; clone size: -; D gene: -; V gene: TRBV6-1; CDR3 protein: CASREAGWLNTEAFF; CDR3 DNA: TGTGCCAGCAGGGAGGCGGGTTGGTTGAACACTGAAGCTTTCTTT
J gene: TRBJ2-5; clone size: once; D gene: TRBD2; V gene: TRBV5-6; CDR3 protein: CASSLGAGGPQETQYF; CDR3 DNA: TGTGCCAGCAGCTTGGGCGCGGGGGGGCCACAAGAGACCCAGTACTTC
J gene: TRBJ1-2; clone size: -; D gene: TRBD1; V gene: TRBV7-9; CDR3 protein: CASSLAWDRGELGYTF; CDR3 DNA: TGTGCCAGCAGCTTAGCCTGGGACAGGGGGGAGTTAGGCTACACCTTC
J gene: TRBJ2-7; clone size: -; D gene: -; V gene: TRBV13; CDR3 protein: CASSSGVGEQYF; CDR3 DNA: TGTGCCAGCAGCTCTGGAGTGGGCGAGCAGTACTTC
J gene: TRBJ2-1; clone size: -; D gene: TRBD2; V gene: TRBV7-6; CDR3 protein: CASSLALAGARSSYNEQFF; CDR3 DNA: TGTGCCAGCAGCTTAGCACTAGCGGGGGCCCGTAGCTCCTACAATGAGCAGTTCTTC